This T cell receptor beta chain was captured by sequencing in a study of cytomegalovirus exposure and HLA in healthy donors. Study summary: In a later analysis, the roughly 120 validation repertoires were reported to have used the same platform as the roughly 730 first-cohort repertoires.

This clone has a single count. Its matching antigen is unknown. The donors were in the approximately 120-subject validation cohort; that cohort was separate from the roughly 660-subject first cohort. Some clones are missing from TCRdb's copy, which holds only in-frame ones; the method was immunoSEQ multiplex PCR. The data show approximately 220,000 clones, approximately 80% seen once. Study results and caveats: Despite most TCR sequences being rare, some public TCRs occurred in many donors.

Trimming at V came to 4 bases and at J to 5 bases, leaving 8 bases not matched to a gene. The CDR3 is 15 amino acids. CDR1 is SGHRS, CDR2 YFSETQ, per germline. This TCR was sampled from a woman under 40 in good health and CMV-seropositive. The chain combines TRBV5-1 with TRBJ1-1, with 10 bases matching TRBD1. Sequencing was carried out using PBMCs. CDR3 protein: CASSPRTGGETEAFF. Here the CDR3 DNA reads TGCGCCAGCAGCCCTCGGACAGGGGGGGAAACTGAAGCTTTCTTT.